This T cell receptor (beta chain) came from a study of CD8 T cells in ankylosing spondylitis (dated by TCRdb to between 2016 and 2019). Background for the entire study: The study set out to find disease-linked TCR variants by profiling T cell receptor beta repertoires in ankylosing spondylitis patients and healthy donors. The full study cohort comprised 25 ankylosing spondylitis patients and approximately 100 healthy donors. Peripheral blood was sampled, and synovial fluid was additionally collected from ankylosing spondylitis patients.

Summary of the overall study and its limitations: Significant enrichment of the disease-linked clones was reported in matched synovial fluid samples from ankylosing spondylitis patients. Blood from ankylosing spondylitis patients appeared to be characterized by a TCR beta motif made up of seven or eight highly homologous amino acid variants. Some motif variants were previously reported in synovial fluid and blood of reactive arthritis patients, suggesting common disease-initiation mechanisms. The disease-linked clones had a CD8+ phenotype and were found at relatively low frequencies in peripheral blood.

The junction shows trimming of 8 bases on V and 2 bases on J, and the gene matches do not reach 6 bases of it. From a lookup of the germline V gene, CDR1 and CDR2 are MDHEN and SYDVKM. The CDR3 holds 14 amino acids from the cysteine to the phenylalanine. Of all the DNA, just the CDR3 is kept, 42 bases in frame from base 1. This clonotype was counted many times. Its antigen is not yet known. Base qualities are not at hand, and no much larger clone is one base apart. Sequencing used an Illumina HiSeq 2500. Quantitative 5'-RACE with molecular barcodes was the method used to prepare the TCR beta libraries. On the authors' methods: A new computational method, built on a probabilistic model of VDJ rearrangement, was used to identify disease-linked TCR variants. The public reads were run again by TCRdb, first through fastp at Q25 and then through MiXCR, and only productive beta chains were kept. Each CDR3 protein appears once, grouped with its most common genes and DNA. Here the V and J calls rest on TCRdb's processing, not on the authors' analysis. In this sample the table shows about 150,000 distinct CDR3 sequences, approximately 10% of which occur a single time. Of the sample, over 4% is held by the ten largest clones.

Specimen: blood, either unsorted or a sorted T cell fraction (not recorded which). The V and J genes are TRBV28 and TRBJ1-1; the central 9 bases match TRBD1. The clonotype was recovered from a female donor with ankylosing spondylitis or in good health (not recorded which). The CDR3: CASQPGQGNTEAFF. The DNA sequence is TGTGCCAGCCAACCGGGACAGGGAAACACTGAAGCTTTCTTT.